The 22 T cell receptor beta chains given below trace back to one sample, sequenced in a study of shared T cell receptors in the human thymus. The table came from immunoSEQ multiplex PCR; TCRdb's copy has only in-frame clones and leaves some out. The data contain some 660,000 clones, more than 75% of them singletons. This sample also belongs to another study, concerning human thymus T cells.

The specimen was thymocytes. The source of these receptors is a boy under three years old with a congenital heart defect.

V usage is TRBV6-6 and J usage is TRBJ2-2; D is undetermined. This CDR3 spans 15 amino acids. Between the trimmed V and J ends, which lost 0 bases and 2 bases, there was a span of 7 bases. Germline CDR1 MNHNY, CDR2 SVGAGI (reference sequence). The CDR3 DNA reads TGTGCCAGCAGTTACTCGAACAGCAACACCGGGGAGCTGTTTTTT. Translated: CASSYSNSNTGELFF.

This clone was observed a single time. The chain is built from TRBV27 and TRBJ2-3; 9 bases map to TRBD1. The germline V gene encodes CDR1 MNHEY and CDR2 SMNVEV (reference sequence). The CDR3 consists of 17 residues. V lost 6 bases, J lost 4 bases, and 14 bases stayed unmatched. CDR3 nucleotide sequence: TGTGCCAGCAGCACATCCCCCGGACAGGGGTTATCAGATACGCAGTATTTT. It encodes CASSTSPGQGLSDTQYF.

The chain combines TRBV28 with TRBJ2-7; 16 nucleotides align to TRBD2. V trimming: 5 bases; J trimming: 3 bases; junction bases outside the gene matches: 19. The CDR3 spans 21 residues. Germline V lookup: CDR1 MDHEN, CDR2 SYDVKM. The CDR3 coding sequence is TGTGCCAGCAGTCCCAGGGATGGGGGACTAGCGGGGGGGGGTCTGAACTACGAGCAGTACTTC. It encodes CASSPRDGGLAGGGLNYEQYF.

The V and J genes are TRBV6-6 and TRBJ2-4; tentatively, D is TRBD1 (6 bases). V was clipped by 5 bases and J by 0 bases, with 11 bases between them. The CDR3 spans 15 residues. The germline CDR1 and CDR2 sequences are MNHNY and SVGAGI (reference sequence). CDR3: CASSDRRLAKNIQYF. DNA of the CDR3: TGTGCCAGCAGTGACAGGAGACTAGCCAAAAACATTCAGTACTTC.

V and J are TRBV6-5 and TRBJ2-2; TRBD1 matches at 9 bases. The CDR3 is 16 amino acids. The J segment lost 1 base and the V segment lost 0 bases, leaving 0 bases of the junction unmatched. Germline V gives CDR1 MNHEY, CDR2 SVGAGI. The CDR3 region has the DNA TGTGCCAGCAGTTACTCGGGACAGGGGAACACCGGGGAGCTGTTTTTT. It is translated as CASSYSGQGNTGELFF.

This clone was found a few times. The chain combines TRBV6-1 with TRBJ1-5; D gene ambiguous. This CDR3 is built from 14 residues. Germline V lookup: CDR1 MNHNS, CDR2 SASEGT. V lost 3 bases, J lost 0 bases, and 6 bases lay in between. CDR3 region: CASSEPISNQPQHF. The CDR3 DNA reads TGTGCCAGCAGTGAGCCTATTAGCAATCAGCCCCAGCATTTT.

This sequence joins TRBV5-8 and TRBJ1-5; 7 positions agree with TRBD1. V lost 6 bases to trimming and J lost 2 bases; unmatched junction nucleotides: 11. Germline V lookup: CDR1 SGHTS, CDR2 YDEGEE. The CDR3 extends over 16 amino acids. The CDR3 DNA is TGTGCCAGCACCCTTGGGAAGGGGGCAGGCAATCAGCCCCAGCATTTT. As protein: CASTLGKGAGNQPQHF.

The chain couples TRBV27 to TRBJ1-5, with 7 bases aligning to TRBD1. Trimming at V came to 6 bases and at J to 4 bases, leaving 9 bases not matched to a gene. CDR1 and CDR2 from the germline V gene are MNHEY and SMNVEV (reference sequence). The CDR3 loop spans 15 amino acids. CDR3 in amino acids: CASRTNRGGNQPQHF. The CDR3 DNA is TGTGCCAGCAGGACCAACAGGGGCGGTAATCAGCCCCAGCATTTT.

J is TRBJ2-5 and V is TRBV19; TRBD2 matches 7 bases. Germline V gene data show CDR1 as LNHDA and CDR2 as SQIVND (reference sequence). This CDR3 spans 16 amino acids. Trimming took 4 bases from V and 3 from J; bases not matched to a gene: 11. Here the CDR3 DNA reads TGTGCCAGTAGTAATCTAGCGGCCTCCCCTGAAGAGACCCAGTACTTC. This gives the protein CASSNLAASPEETQYF.

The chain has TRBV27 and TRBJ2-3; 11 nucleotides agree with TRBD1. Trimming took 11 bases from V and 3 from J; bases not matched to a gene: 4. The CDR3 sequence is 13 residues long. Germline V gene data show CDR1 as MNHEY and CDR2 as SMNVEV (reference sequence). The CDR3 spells CASGTGGTDTQYF. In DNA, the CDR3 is TGTGCCTCCGGGACAGGGGGGACAGATACGCAGTATTTT.

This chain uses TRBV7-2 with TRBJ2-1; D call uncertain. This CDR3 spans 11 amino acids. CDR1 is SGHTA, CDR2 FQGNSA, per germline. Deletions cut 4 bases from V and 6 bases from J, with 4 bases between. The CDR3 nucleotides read TGTGCCAGCAGCTCTCTCAATGAGCAGTTCTTC. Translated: CASSSLNEQFF.

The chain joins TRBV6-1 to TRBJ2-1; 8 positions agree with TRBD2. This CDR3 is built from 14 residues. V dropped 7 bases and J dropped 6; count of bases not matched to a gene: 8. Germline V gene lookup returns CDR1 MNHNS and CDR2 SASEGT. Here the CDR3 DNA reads TGTGCCAGCAAGGAGCGGGAGAGGCGCAATGAGCAGTTCTTC. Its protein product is CASKERERRNEQFF.

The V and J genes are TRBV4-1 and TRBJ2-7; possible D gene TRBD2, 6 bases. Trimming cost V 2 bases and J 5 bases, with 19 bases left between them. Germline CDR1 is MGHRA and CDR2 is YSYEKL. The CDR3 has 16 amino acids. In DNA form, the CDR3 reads TGCGCCAGCAGCCAATACTGGGACTCGGGCTGGGACGAGCAGTACTTC. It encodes CASSQYWDSGWDEQYF.

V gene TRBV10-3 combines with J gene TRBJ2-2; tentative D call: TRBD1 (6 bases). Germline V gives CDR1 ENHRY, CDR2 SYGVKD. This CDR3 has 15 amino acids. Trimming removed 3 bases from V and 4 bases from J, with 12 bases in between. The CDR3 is CAISDLGQSTGELFF. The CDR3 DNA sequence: TGTGCCATCAGTGACCTAGGACAGAGCACCGGGGAGCTGTTTTTT.

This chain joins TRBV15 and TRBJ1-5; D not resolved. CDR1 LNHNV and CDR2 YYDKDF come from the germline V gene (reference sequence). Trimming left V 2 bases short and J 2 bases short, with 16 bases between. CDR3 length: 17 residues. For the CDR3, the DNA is TGTGCCACCAGCAGATCAGGTACCGGGGAGGGCAATCAGCCCCAGCATTTT. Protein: CATSRSGTGEGNQPQHF.

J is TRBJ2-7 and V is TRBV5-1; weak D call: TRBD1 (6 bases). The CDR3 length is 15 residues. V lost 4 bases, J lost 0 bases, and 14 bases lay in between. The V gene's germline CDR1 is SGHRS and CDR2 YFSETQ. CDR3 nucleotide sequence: TGCGCCAGCAGCCCGTCCGGGACACCCTCCTACGAGCAGTACTTC. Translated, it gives CASSPSGTPSYEQYF.

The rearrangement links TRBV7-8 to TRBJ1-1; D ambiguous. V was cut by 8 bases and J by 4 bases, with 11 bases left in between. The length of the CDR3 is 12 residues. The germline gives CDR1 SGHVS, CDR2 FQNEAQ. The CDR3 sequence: CASVKIGTEAFF. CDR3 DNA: TGTGCCAGCGTAAAAATCGGCACTGAAGCTTTCTTT.

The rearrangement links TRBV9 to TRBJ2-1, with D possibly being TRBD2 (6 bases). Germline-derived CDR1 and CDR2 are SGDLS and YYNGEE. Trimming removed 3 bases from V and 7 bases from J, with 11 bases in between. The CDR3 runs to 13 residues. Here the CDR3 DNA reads TGTGCCAGCAGCGCACGACTAGTGAATGAGCAGTTCTTC. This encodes CASSARLVNEQFF.

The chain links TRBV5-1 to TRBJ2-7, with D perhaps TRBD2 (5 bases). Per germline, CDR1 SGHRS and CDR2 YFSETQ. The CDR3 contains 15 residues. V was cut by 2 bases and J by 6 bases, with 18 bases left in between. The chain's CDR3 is CASSLEEYRGGEQYF. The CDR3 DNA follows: TGCGCCAGCAGCTTAGAAGAGTACCGGGGTGGCGAGCAGTACTTC.

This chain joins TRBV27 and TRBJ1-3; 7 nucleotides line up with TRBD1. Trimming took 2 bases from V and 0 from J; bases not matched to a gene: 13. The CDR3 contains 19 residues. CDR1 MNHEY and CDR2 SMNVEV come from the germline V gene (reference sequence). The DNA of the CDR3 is TGTGCCAGCAGTTTAAAGGGAAACCCAGGGACAGACTCTGGAAACACCATATATTTT. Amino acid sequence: CASSLKGNPGTDSGNTIYF.

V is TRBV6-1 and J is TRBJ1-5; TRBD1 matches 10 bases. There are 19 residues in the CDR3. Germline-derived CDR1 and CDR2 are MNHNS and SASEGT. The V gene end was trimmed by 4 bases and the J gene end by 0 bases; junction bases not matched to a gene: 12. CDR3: CASSAGTGVCQNSNQPQHF. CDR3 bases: TGTGCCAGCAGTGCTGGGACAGGGGTGTGCCAGAATAGCAATCAGCCCCAGCATTTT.

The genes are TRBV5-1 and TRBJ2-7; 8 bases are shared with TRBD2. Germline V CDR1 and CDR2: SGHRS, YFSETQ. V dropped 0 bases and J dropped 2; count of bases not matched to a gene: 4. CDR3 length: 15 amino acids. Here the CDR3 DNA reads TGCGCCAGCAGCTTGGAAACGGGACTAGCCTACGAGCAGTACTTC. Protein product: CASSLETGLAYEQYF. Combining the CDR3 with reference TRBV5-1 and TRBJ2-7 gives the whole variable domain KAGVTQTPRYLIKTRGQQVTLSCSPISGHRSVSWYQQTPGQGLQFLFEYFSETQRNKGNFPGRFSGRQFSNSRSEMNVSTLELGDSALYLCASSLETGLAYEQYFGPGTRLTVT.